Listed here are 32 T cell receptor beta chains from one sample, sequenced in a study of T cell repertoires in cytomegalovirus infection. TCRdb re-called the reads through MiXCR, storing one row per CDR3 protein. The sample shows a few hundred thousand distinct CDR3 sequences, approximately 8.3% of them seen only once. The sequencing sample was made of PBMCs. The origin of the receptors is a human donor in good health (CMV status not recorded). Some clones in this sample may be carry-over from other donors' samples.

This clonotype was seen at least ten times. Here the CDR3 DNA reads TGTGCCAGCAGGCGGGGGACAGGGGGCGCAAAGCCCAAAAACATTCAGTACTTC. Amino acid sequence: CASRRGTGGAKPKNIQYF. The chain recombines TRBV28 with TRBJ2-4; 12 bases agree with TRBD1. The CDR3 runs 18 residues. J lost 2 bases, V lost 6 bases, and 11 bases had no gene match. Germline V gene data show CDR1 as MDHEN and CDR2 as SYDVKM.

J is TRBJ1-2 and V is TRBV12-3 or TRBV12-4, with TRBD1 matching 11 bases. This CDR3 comprises 14 residues. With 5 bases clipped from V and 8 bases from J, the junction kept 7 bases outside the gene matches. The CDR3 nucleotides are TGTGCCAGCAGTGGGGACAGGGGGAAGAGAGGCTACACCTTC. As protein: CASSGDRGKRGYTF.

The chain is built from TRBV27 and TRBJ2-4; D might be TRBD1 or TRBD2, each matching 5 bases. Germline CDR1 reads MNHEY; CDR2 reads SMNVEV (reference sequence). The CDR3 length is 21 residues. V lost 0 bases, J lost 0 bases, and 24 bases lay in between. The CDR3 coding sequence is TGTGCCAGCAGTTTATCCACGAACCGCGTCAGCAGTGGGACAGCCAAAAACATTCAGTACTTC. This sequence encodes CASSLSTNRVSSGTAKNIQYF.

At least ten counts were recorded for this clonotype. The J gene is TRBJ2-5, the V gene TRBV7-2, with TRBD1 matching 7 bases. This CDR3 is 16 amino acids long. Per the germline V gene, CDR1 is SGHTA and CDR2 is FQGNSA. V was clipped by 9 bases and J by 4 bases; unmatched bases: 17. CDR3 amino acids: CARRKGRQGSPETQYF. The CDR3 nucleotides are TGTGCCAGGAGGAAAGGGAGACAGGGATCGCCAGAGACCCAGTACTTC.

This clonotype was counted a few times. This chain links TRBV20-1 with TRBJ1-5; D is unclear. Germline CDR1 is DFQATT and CDR2 is SNEGSKA (reference sequence). V shed 2 bases and J shed 0 bases, with 11 bases lying between them. This CDR3 contains 15 residues. The CDR3 bases are TGCAGTGCTAGACCCTGGTCAGATAGCAATCAGCCCCAGCATTTT. Its protein is CSARPWSDSNQPQHF.

This clonotype was counted ten times or more. V usage is TRBV7-2 and J usage is TRBJ2-2, with D possibly being TRBD1 or TRBD2 (6 bases each). The CDR3 length is 16 residues. Trimming pared 5 bases from V and 4 bases from J, leaving 17 bases between. Germline V gene sequence: CDR1 SGHTA, CDR2 FQGNSA. In DNA form, the CDR3 reads TGTGCCAGCAGCGTCAGTGGGGGGCTGAGCACCGGGGAGCTGTTTTTT. Translated, it gives CASSVSGGLSTGELFF.

This clonotype was counted ten times or more. The chain joins TRBV20-1 to TRBJ2-1; D is unclear. The ends were cut back, 4 bases at V and 5 bases at J, with 9 bases in the middle. Germline V lookup: CDR1 DFQATT, CDR2 SNEGSKA (reference sequence). The CDR3 has 12 amino acids. The CDR3 region has the DNA TGCAGTGCTATGGAGAGAAACAATGAGCAGTTCTTC. This gives the protein CSAMERNNEQFF.

In its sample, this clonotype was seen a few times. The chain carries TRBV7-9 and TRBJ2-1, with a tentative D call TRBD1 (6 bases). Germline CDR1 and CDR2: SEHNR and FQNEAQ (reference sequence). CDR3 size: 15 residues. With 1 base removed from V and 12 bases from J, the gap between germline ends came to 19 bases. The CDR3 spells CASSLVLGAWAGQFF. The CDR3 nucleotides are TGTGCCAGCAGCTTAGTGTTGGGGGCCTGGGCGGGGCAGTTCTTC.

This clonotype was counted only a few times. This sequence joins TRBV12-3 or TRBV12-4 and TRBJ2-5; D not resolved. Trimming removed 3 bases from V and 4 bases from J, with 9 bases in between. This CDR3 is built from 13 residues. CDR3 region: CASSFGELETQYF. The CDR3 DNA reads TGTGCCAGCAGTTTTGGGGAACTAGAGACCCAGTACTTC.

The genes are TRBV19 and TRBJ1-5, with D unclear. The germline CDR1 and CDR2 sequences are LNHDA and SQIVND (reference sequence). CDR3 length equals 15 residues. V was trimmed by 5 bases and J by 0 bases, leaving 11 bases between them. The CDR3 loop reads CASSYGIHSNQPQHF. As DNA, the CDR3 is TGTGCCAGTAGTTATGGGATTCATAGCAATCAGCCCCAGCATTTT.

This clonotype was picked up many times. The rearrangement links TRBV7-9 to TRBJ1-1; D call uncertain. Trimming stripped 5 bases from V and 0 bases from J, with 13 bases between. The length of the CDR3 is 15 residues. Germline V gives CDR1 SEHNR, CDR2 FQNEAQ (reference sequence). The CDR3 loop reads CASSPPGTMNTEAFF. The CDR3, as DNA: TGTGCCAGCAGCCCCCCAGGCACAATGAACACTGAAGCTTTCTTT.

This clonotype was observed at least ten times. V and J are TRBV11-3 and TRBJ2-3, with TRBD2 as a possible D gene (5 bases). The CDR3 loop spans 16 amino acids. Per the germline V gene, CDR1 is SGHNT and CDR2 is YENEEA. The ends were cut back, 1 base at V and 0 bases at J, with 11 bases in the middle. The CDR3 sequence is CASSLGPRASTDTQYF. The CDR3 DNA follows: TGTGCCAGCAGCTTAGGGCCGAGGGCTAGCACAGATACGCAGTATTTT. The full variable domain, with the rest looked up from reference TRBV11-3 and TRBJ2-3, is EAGVVQSPRYKIIEKKQPVAFWCNPISGHNTLYWYLQNLGQGPELLIRYENEEAVDDSQLPKDRFSAERLKGVDSTLKIQPAELGDSAVYLCASSLGPRASTDTQYFGPGTRLTVL.

This clonotype was counted ten times or more. V is TRBV7-8 and J is TRBJ2-2, with D uncertain. The CDR3 is 14 amino acids. V lost 8 bases and J 2 bases, leaving 12 bases between the germline ends. CDR1 and CDR2 from the germline V gene are SGHVS and FQNEAQ. The CDR3 here is CASGLDANTGELFF. The DNA for the CDR3 is TGTGCCAGCGGCCTGGACGCAAACACCGGGGAGCTGTTTTTT.

The sample holds many counts of this clonotype. The V call is TRBV7-2, the J call TRBJ2-5, with TRBD2 identical over 9 bases. This CDR3 is 15 amino acids long. Germline loops: CDR1 SGHTA, CDR2 FQGNSA. V was clipped by 2 bases and J by 1 base; unmatched bases: 2. The CDR3 coding sequence is TGTGCCAGCAGCTTACAACTAGCGGGCCAAGAGACCCAGTACTTC. This sequence encodes CASSLQLAGQETQYF.

Concerning this clonotype itself: Possible read error: a much larger clone is one base away. The chain uses TRBV24-1 and TRBJ2-2; D gene ambiguous. Trimming shortened V by 3 bases and J by 4 bases, and 8 bases separated the two germline ends. The CDR3 has 14 residues. Looked up from germline, CDR1 is KGHDR and CDR2 is SFDVKD. This CDR3 reads CATSDTPLTGELFF. For the CDR3, the DNA is TGTGCCACCAGTGATACCCCCCTCACCGGGGAGCTGTTTTTT.

The DNA of the CDR3 is TGTGCCAGCAGCTTAGATCGTAACCAGGGTCGGGTGAACACTGAAGCTTTCTTT. Translated: CASSLDRNQGRVNTEAFF. The chain has TRBV11-2 and TRBJ1-1, with TRBD1 as a possible D gene (5 bases). Germline CDR1 is SGHAT and CDR2 is FQNNGV. Trimming removed 0 bases at V and 0 bases at J, with 17 bases between. The CDR3 sequence is 18 residues long.

This clonotype appeared many times. At one end, the junction sequence differs from germline, possibly due to a read error. The chain couples TRBV7-7 to TRBJ2-2, with unresolved D. This CDR3 comprises 13 residues. The V gene's germline CDR1 is SSHAT and CDR2 FNYEAQ (reference sequence). CDR3 nucleotide sequence: TGTGCTAGCACCGCAGTAAACACCGGGGAGCTGTTTTTT. Protein: CASTAVNTGELFF.

This clonotype has just a few counts. The rearrangement uses TRBV5-1 and TRBJ2-3, with 12 bases aligning to TRBD1. CDR3 length: 18 amino acids. CDR1 is SGHRS, CDR2 YFSETQ, per germline. J was trimmed by 4 bases and V by 0 bases; bases with no gene match: 9. CDR3 nucleotide sequence: TGCGCCAGCAGCTTGGACCTCCCGGGACAGGGGGCCGCAGATACGCAGTATTTT. Protein product: CASSLDLPGQGAADTQYF. Together with reference TRBV5-1 and TRBJ2-3, the CDR3 gives the full variable domain: KAGVTQTPRYLIKTRGQQVTLSCSPISGHRSVSWYQQTPGQGLQFLFEYFSETQRNKGNFPGRFSGRQFSNSRSEMNVSTLELGDSALYLCASSLDLPGQGAADTQYFGPGTRLTVL.

This clonotype was seen a handful of times. The chain employs TRBV28 and TRBJ1-2; perhaps TRBD1 as D (6 bases). The CDR3 has 13 residues. Germline CDR1 MDHEN, CDR2 SYDVKM. V was clipped by 3 bases and J by 3 bases, with 8 bases between them. CDR3 sequence reads: CASSLGAYYGYTF. CDR3 nucleotides: TGTGCCAGCAGTTTGGGGGCCTACTATGGCTACACCTTC.

The CDR3 loop reads CASSAEWGRGEKLFF. CDR3 in DNA: TGCGCCAGCAGCGCGGAATGGGGCAGGGGAGAAAAACTGTTTTTT. V is TRBV4-3 and J is TRBJ1-4, with D possibly TRBD1 on 6 matching bases. The V gene lost 5 bases and the J gene lost 8 bases, with 18 bases spanning the gap. CDR3 length equals 15 residues. Germline CDR1 and CDR2: LGHNA and YSLEER.

This clonotype was seen a few times. The chain employs TRBV20-1 and TRBJ2-7; 12 nucleotides align to TRBD1. CDR1 is DFQATT, CDR2 SNEGSKA, per germline (reference sequence). The CDR3 is made up of 17 amino acids. V lost 3 bases to trimming and J lost 0 bases; unmatched junction nucleotides: 9. CDR3 loop: CSASPGQGAQSSYEQYF. The CDR3 DNA is TGCAGTGCTAGTCCGGGACAGGGGGCCCAAAGCTCCTACGAGCAGTACTTC.

There are many counts of this clonotype. CDR3 sequence (DNA): TGTGCCAGCAGCCAGACGTTCGGACTAGCGGGGCAAGAGACCCAGTACTTC. Protein sequence: CASSQTFGLAGQETQYF. The rearrangement joins TRBV7-8 to TRBJ2-5; 12 nucleotides align to TRBD2. With V trimmed by 5 bases and J by 2 bases, 9 bases remained unmatched. The V gene's germline CDR1 is SGHVS and CDR2 FQNEAQ. The CDR3 extends over 17 amino acids.

The sample holds many counts of this clonotype. This sequence joins TRBV7-2 and TRBJ2-3; 12 bases are shared with TRBD2. The CDR3 covers 16 residues. Germline V gives CDR1 SGHTA, CDR2 FQGNSA. V lost 3 bases and J lost 5; bases outside the gene matches: 6. In DNA, the CDR3 is TGTGCCAGCAGCTTGGCGACTAGCGGGGGACAAGATACGCAGTATTTT. Translated: CASSLATSGGQDTQYF. Using reference TRBV7-2 and TRBJ2-3 for the parts outside the CDR3, the full variable domain is GAGVSQSPSNKVTEKGKDVELRCDPISGHTALYWYRQSLGQGLEFLIYFQGNSAPDKSGLPSDRFSAERTGGSVSTLTIQRTQQEDSAVYLCASSLATSGGQDTQYFGPGTRLTVL.

This clonotype has ten or more counts. This chain joins TRBV7-2 and TRBJ1-2, with D possibly matching TRBD1 (5 bases). Trimming took 0 bases from V and 7 from J, leaving 15 bases between them. From germline, CDR1 is SGHTA and CDR2 FQGNSA. The CDR3 sequence is 15 residues long. The CDR3 nucleotides are TGTGCCAGCAGCTTAGCGAGGCCGGGGCACGGTGGCTACACCTTC. This translates into CASSLARPGHGGYTF.

The table lists this clonotype with many counts. The rearrangement uses TRBV28 and TRBJ2-7; no clear D. The germline V gene encodes CDR1 MDHEN and CDR2 SYDVKM. Between the trimmed V and J ends, which lost 2 bases and 4 bases, there was a span of 6 bases. CDR3 size: 12 residues. This CDR3 reads CASSLKAYEQYF. The CDR3 DNA reads as TGTGCCAGCAGTTTAAAAGCTTACGAGCAGTACTTC.

The chain uses TRBV11-3 and TRBJ2-3; 14 bases are shared with TRBD2. Trimming cost V 5 bases and J 2 bases; bases outside gene matches: 12. This CDR3 contains 19 residues. Looked up from germline, CDR1 is SGHNT and CDR2 is YENEEA. The CDR3 DNA is TGTGCCAGCAGCGCGGGACTAGCGGGGGCCCCCGTGGTCACAGATACGCAGTATTTT. This encodes CASSAGLAGAPVVTDTQYF.

The table lists this clonotype with many counts. The rearrangement joins TRBV12-3 or TRBV12-4 to TRBJ1-1; no clear D gene. The CDR3 spans 16 residues. V lost 6 bases and J lost 3, with 20 bases in between. The CDR3 reads CASSRRHGLVHTEAFF. DNA of the CDR3: TGTGCCAGCAGCCGGAGACACGGTCTGGTGCACACTGAAGCTTTCTTT.

This clonotype was seen a few times. The chain recombines TRBV6-2 or TRBV6-3 with TRBJ2-3; D gene uncertain. Looked up from germline, CDR1 is MNHEY and CDR2 is SVGEGT. This CDR3 is built from 12 residues. V was pared by 4 bases and J by 3 bases, with 5 bases between. In DNA, the CDR3 is TGTGCCAGCAGTTGGATTACAGATACGCAGTATTTT. Protein sequence: CASSWITDTQYF.

The table lists this clonotype with many counts. This rearrangement joins TRBV7-2 to TRBJ2-7; 7 bases align to TRBD2. Germline lookup yields CDR1 SGHTA and CDR2 FQGNSA. This CDR3 is built from 17 residues. The ends lost 4 bases at V and 4 bases at J; junction bases unmatched: 16. CDR3 sequence (DNA): TGTGCCAGCAGCTCTCGACTAAGCGGGGCCCTGGGGTACGAGCAGTACTTC. The encoded protein is CASSSRLSGALGYEQYF.

The table lists this clonotype with many counts. This chain connects TRBV28 to TRBJ1-2, with D tentatively TRBD1 (5 bases). V lost 8 bases to trimming and J lost 4 bases, with 14 bases between them. Germline-derived CDR1 and CDR2 are MDHEN and SYDVKM. The length of the CDR3 is 13 residues. In DNA form, the CDR3 reads TGTGCCAGCCGACAGAGTCGTGGCTATGGCTACACCTTC. Its protein is CASRQSRGYGYTF.

This clonotype was picked up many times. The rearrangement uses TRBV7-2 and TRBJ2-2; D is unresolved. Germline V CDR1 and CDR2: SGHTA, FQGNSA. V was shortened by 5 bases and J by 6 bases, with 16 bases between the two germline ends. The CDR3 is 15 amino acids. The CDR3 nucleotides read TGTGCCAGCAGCACGGGTTGGGTGCCGTCCGGGGAGCTGTTTTTT. Translated: CASSTGWVPSGELFF.

This clonotype occurred a few times. The chain has TRBV2 and TRBJ1-5; a weak D match, TRBD1 (5 bases). There are 15 residues in the CDR3. The V end lost 7 bases, the J end lost 3 bases, and 16 bases lay between the germline ends. Germline V gene lookup returns CDR1 SNHLY and CDR2 FYNNEI. CDR3: CASNLPGPANQPQHF. The CDR3 DNA reads as TGTGCCAGCAACCTACCGGGACCAGCCAATCAGCCCCAGCATTTT.